This T cell receptor (beta chain) was recovered during a study of control samples from healthy donors and cancer patients. Assay: immunoSEQ multiplex PCR; the TCRdb copy retains only in-frame clones and omits some. The repertoire consists of tens of thousands of clones, with roughly 80% occurring once and the leading ten covering around 35%. This CDR3 contains 17 residues. Germline loops: CDR1 LGHNA, CDR2 YNFKEQ. Losses at the gene ends were 1 base for V and 4 bases for J; bases not matched to a gene: 13. The receptor was isolated from a man aged 65 to 85 with lung cancer. Sequencing was done on a sample of PBMCs. This sequence joins TRBV4-2 and TRBJ2-7; 7 bases agree with TRBD2. The CDR3 nucleotides read TGTGCCAGCAGCCAAGCATGGGGGGGAGCGGAGGGATACGAGCAGTACTTC. This sequence encodes CASSQAWGGAEGYEQYF.